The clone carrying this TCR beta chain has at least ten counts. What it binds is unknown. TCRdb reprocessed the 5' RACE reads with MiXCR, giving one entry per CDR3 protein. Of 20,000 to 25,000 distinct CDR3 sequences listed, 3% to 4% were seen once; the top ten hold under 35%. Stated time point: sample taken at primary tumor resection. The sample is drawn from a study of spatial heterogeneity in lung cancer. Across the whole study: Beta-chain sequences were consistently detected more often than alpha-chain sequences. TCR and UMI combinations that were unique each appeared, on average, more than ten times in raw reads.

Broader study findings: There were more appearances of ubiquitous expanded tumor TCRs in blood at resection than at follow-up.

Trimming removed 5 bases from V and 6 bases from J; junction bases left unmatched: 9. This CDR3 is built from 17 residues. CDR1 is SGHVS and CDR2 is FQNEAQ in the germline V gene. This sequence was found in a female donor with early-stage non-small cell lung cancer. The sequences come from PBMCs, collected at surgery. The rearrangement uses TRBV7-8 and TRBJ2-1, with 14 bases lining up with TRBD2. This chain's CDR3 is CASSRRLAGGGSNEQFF. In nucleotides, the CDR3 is TGTGCCAGCAGCCGCCGACTAGCGGGAGGGGGGAGCAATGAGCAGTTCTTC.